This note documents a single TCR beta chain sequence. Authors' processing steps: How many nucleated cells were present was estimated from reference gene primer amplification. Sequencing used immunoSEQ multiplex PCR; TCRdb keeps in-frame clones, though not all of them. V and J calls and clone size are those listed in that table; D and trimming were worked out from the DNA. The data hold about 240,000 clones, with approximately 78% observed a single time. The data stem from a study of blood T cell repertoires in COVID-19. Study-wide context: Acute and convalescent COVID-19 samples came from the United States, Italy and Spain. Sources were T cells, B-cell-depleted T cells, or PBMCs; the material itself was cDNA or gDNA.

Germline assignment: CDR1 KGHSH and CDR2 LQKENI. This CDR3 has 16 amino acids. J gave up 4 bases and V 3 bases, and 6 bases lay outside the gene matches. The source is a woman aged 55-69 years with active or convalescent COVID-19. This chain connects TRBV18 to TRBJ2-4; 10 positions agree with TRBD2. Sequenced sample: peripheral blood. CDR3 coding DNA: TGTGCCAGCTCACCGTTAGCGGGGGGCGATAAAAACATTCAGTACTTC. This gives the protein CASSPLAGGDKNIQYF.